This TCR beta chain was identified in a study of T cell responses to AZD1222 COVID-19 vaccine. Study-level results: Among those given AZD1222, only six were seropositive at baseline. Donors were largely white British and mainly female; clonal diversity was possibly underestimated. Mapped onto spike, vaccine-associated CD4 TCRs spanned it and were dominant at 160-218 and 743-854.

Generated by immunoSEQ multiplex PCR, the TCRdb table keeps only in-frame clones and is missing some. The profile shows about 140,000 clones, approximately 93% of them singletons. Germline values: CDR1 SGDLS, CDR2 YYNGEE. V was clipped by 0 bases and J by 1 base, with 3 bases between them. This CDR3 region has 13 residues. On this clone itself: No antigen is known for it.

The receptor comes from an adult who had recovered from COVID-19. The chain joins TRBV9 to TRBJ2-3; D remains ambiguous. The starting material was peripheral blood, obtained after recovery from COVID-19. The CDR3 loop reads CASSVGGTDTQYF. The CDR3 DNA follows: TGTGCCAGCAGCGTAGGAGGCACAGATACGCAGTATTTT.